Each of the 3 T cell receptor beta chains below was sequenced from the same sample in a study of shared clonotypes between healthy human individuals. Produced via immunoSEQ multiplex PCR; TCRdb's table is partial and in-frame only. Seen here are roughly 850,000 clones, just over 95% observed once, and the top ten hold under 0.3%. Terminally differentiated effector memory CD45RA+ cells were excluded from the naive CD8 cells, which were CD45RO-negative and positively selected for CCR7. Source material: naive CD8+ T cells sorted from blood. The receptors come from a man younger than 45 in good health.

The genes are TRBV4-1 and TRBJ2-5; D unclear. The CDR3 covers 14 residues. Trimming shortened V by 4 bases and J by 2 bases, and 11 bases separated the two germline ends. From germline, CDR1 is MGHRA and CDR2 YSYEKL. CDR3 in DNA: TGCGCCAGCAGCCTCCGATTCTCTCAAGAGACCCAGTACTTC. As protein: CASSLRFSQETQYF.

The chain carries TRBV5-6 and TRBJ1-5; D perhaps matches TRBD1 (6 bases). From germline, CDR1 is SGHDT and CDR2 YYEEEE. The ends were cut back, 7 bases at V and 1 base at J, with 12 bases in the middle. This CDR3 region has 14 residues. The CDR3 bases are TGTGCCAGCCGCGTAGGGGGAAGCAATCAGCCCCAGCATTTT. Protein: CASRVGGSNQPQHF. Full variable domain (missing parts from reference TRBV5-6 and TRBJ1-5): DAGVTQSPTHLIKTRGQQVTLRCSPKSGHDTVSWYQQALGQGPQFIFQYYEEEERQRGNFPDRFSGHQFPNYSSELNVNALLLGDSALYLCASRVGGSNQPQHFGDGTRLSIL.

The chain couples TRBV2 to TRBJ1-2; 7 positions match TRBD1. Trimming removed 6 bases from V and 8 bases from J; junction bases left unmatched: 6. CDR3 length equals 12 residues. Germline CDR1 SNHLY, CDR2 FYNNEI. The CDR3 region has the DNA TGTGCCAGCAGGGGGACAGTTAGAGGCTACACCTTC. Protein product: CASRGTVRGYTF. The full variable domain, completed using reference TRBV2 and TRBJ1-2, is EPEVTQTPSHQVTQMGQEVILRCVPISNHLYFYWYRQILGQKVEFLVSFYNNEISEKSEIFDDQFSVERPDGSNFTLKIRSTKLEDSAMYFCASRGTVRGYTFGSGTRLTVV.